This TCR beta chain stems from a study of T-cell memory formation after mild COVID-19. Study context: Largely, the TCR clusters proved donor specific.

TCRdb processed the 5' RACE reads anew with MiXCR; each CDR3 protein has one entry. The sample holds approximately 150,000 distinct CDR3 sequences, about 19% seen once. Sequencing used PBMCs or a T cell subset sorted from them (not recorded which). The source is an adult woman who had mild COVID-19 (a few samples of this study predate the infection). Cell type and time point are not known.

In nucleotides, the CDR3 is TGCGCCAGCAGCCAAGGAGGGATTAACTATGGCTACACCTTC. Translation gives CASSQGGINYGYTF. The chain has TRBV4-1 and TRBJ1-2; D uncertain. This CDR3 has 14 amino acids. CDR1 and CDR2 from the germline V gene are MGHRA and YSYEKL. The V and J ends lost 1 base and 1 base respectively, with 7 bases between them.